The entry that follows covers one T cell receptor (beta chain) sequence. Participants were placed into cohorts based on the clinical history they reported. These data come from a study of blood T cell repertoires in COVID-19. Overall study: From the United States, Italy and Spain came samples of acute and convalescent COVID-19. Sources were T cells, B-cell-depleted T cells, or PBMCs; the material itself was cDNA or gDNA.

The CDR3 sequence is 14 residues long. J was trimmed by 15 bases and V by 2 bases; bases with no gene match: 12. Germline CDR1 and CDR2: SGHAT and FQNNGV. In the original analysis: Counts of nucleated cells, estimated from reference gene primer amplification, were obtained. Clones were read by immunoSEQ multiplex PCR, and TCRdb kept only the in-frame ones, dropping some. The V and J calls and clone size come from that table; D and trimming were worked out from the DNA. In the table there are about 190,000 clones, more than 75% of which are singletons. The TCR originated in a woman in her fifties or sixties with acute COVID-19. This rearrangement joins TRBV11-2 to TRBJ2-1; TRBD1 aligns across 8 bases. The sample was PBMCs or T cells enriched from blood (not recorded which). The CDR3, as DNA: TGTGCCAGCAGCTTAAAGGACAGGGTTTGGGAGTCGTTCTTC. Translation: CASSLKDRVWESFF.